This TCR beta chain was recovered during a study of human T cells and chemical hapten exposure. Study-wide background: Scalp application of diphenylcyclopropenone was performed weekly in patients across the entire roughly 22-week study. TCR yield per sample varied, mainly due to pooled library volumes.

This clonotype was seen only a few times. The V and J ends lost 0 bases and 11 bases respectively, with 10 bases between them. The CDR3 covers 12 residues. Looked up from germline, CDR1 is LGHDT and CDR2 is YNNKEL (reference sequence). Time point of the sample: patch test 3, about 24 weeks after DPC sensitization. The treatment denotes: therapeutic diphenylcyclopropenone sensitization with weekly scalp DPC. Blood, whole and unfractionated, served as the source for total RNA extraction. Unique molecular identifiers were attached to individual cDNA molecules during library preparation. TCRdb redid the calling of the RACE reads with MiXCR, one entry per CDR3 protein. This sample has some 36,000 distinct CDR3 sequences, with more than 9% found just once.

This sequence originates from a man aged 45-65 years with alopecia areata. Some clones in this sample may be carry-over from other donors' samples. The sample consisted of whole blood, taken in connection with sensitization to the hapten diphenylcyclopropenone (DPC). The chain joins TRBV3-1 to TRBJ1-1; no clear D gene. The CDR3 DNA is TGTGCCAGCAGCCAAGATCCGCGGAAGGCTTTCTTT. Translation gives CASSQDPRKAFF.